This T cell receptor beta chain was captured by sequencing in a study of monozygotic twins with inflammatory bowel disease (dated by TCRdb to between 2019 and 2020). Study-level background: The full study comprised some 30 monozygotic twin pairs: nine German pairs (four IBD-concordant, five IBD-discordant) and 19 IBD-discordant Danish pairs. The search for disease-associated traits relied mainly on comparing, within discordant pairs, IBD patients with their genetically identical healthy co-twins. Each individual had, on average, about 151 000 unique TCRalpha sequences and 181 000 unique TCRbeta sequences available for analysis. Study-wide conclusions, independent of this receptor: Compared with healthy twins, IBD patients shared fewer clonotypes with other individuals, and the difference was most pronounced in patients with signs of disease activity. No difference in repertoire similarity was observed between concordant and discordant twins, possibly owing to limited statistical power. The results gave no support for a single strong signal or clonotype linked to IBD. Measured by the inverse Simpson index, TCRbeta repertoire diversity was lower in IBD patients than in their healthy co-twins. Distinction between different T cell subtypes could not be achieved in the analysis. Background noise and inter-individual variability may have been introduced into the repertoires by the differing immunosuppressive treatments among patients.

An approximately 2.3 ml peripheral blood sample was drawn into PAXgene tubes per donor and stored at -80°C. Without T cell sorting, total RNA was isolated from whole blood using the PAXgene blood miRNA kit on an automated QIAcube. Peripheral blood from monozygotic twin pairs who were concordant or discordant for inflammatory bowel disease underwent deep TCRalpha and TCRbeta repertoire profiling using unique molecular barcoding. Smoking habits were recorded for all twin pairs, and individuals were classified as current, former or never smokers. As for this clonotype: The target of this receptor is not known.

Looking up the germline V gene yields CDR1 SGHRS and CDR2 YFSETQ. Inclusive of the bounding cysteine and phenylalanine, the CDR3 is 14 residues long. The DNA is unrecorded. Libraries were prepared through 5' RACE. The input for every TCR library was 3500 ng of total RNA. For each sample, cDNA synthesis was carried out in eight separate reactions using SMARTScribe reverse transcriptase. During cDNA synthesis, template switching introduced unique molecular identifiers that contained a 6-nucleotide sample barcode. Two nested PCRs of about 16 and 10 cycles amplified the TCRalpha and TCRbeta cDNA, and bead purification followed each PCR. Before amplification, the cDNA was treated with uracil DNA-glycosylase and purified using the QIAquick PCR purification kit. The second PCR was the step at which Illumina TruSeq-compatible adapters and sample-specific barcodes were added. Library quality and concentration were checked on TapeStation and Qubit, and libraries were pooled at about 5 ng each. Sequencing of pooled libraries was carried out on an Illumina HiSeq2500 single-index Rapid Run using 2 x 100 bp reads and custom sequencing primers. The authors processed their data as follows. PCR and sequencing errors were corrected by UMI-based consensus assembly using MiGEC version 1.2.6. MiXCR version 2.1.1 was used for V(D)J alignment, clonotype assembly and CDR3 extraction. To normalise gene usage, clonotype sharing and MAIT/NKT TCR abundance, the top 1000, 10 000 and 20 000 clonotypes in each sample were analysed. After downsampling to 27 000 UMIs, diversity was calculated as the inverse Simpson index using the vegan R package. Statistical testing used paired Mann-Whitney U tests on the discordant twin pairs and applied Benjamini-Hochberg correction for multiple testing. TCRdb reprocessed the reads and assigns one entry to each CDR3 protein sequence, leaving out DNA. TCRdb's processing, not the authors' own work, is the source of the V and J calls. The sample table records about 450,000 distinct CDR3 sequences. Approximately 2.4% of the sample is in the top ten clones.

The chain was built from TRBV5-1 and TRBJ2-7; TCRdb returns TRBD1, unconfirmable since there is no DNA. The source material was blood. The source is a human donor with ulcerative colitis or Crohn's disease, or a healthy co-twin of an affected twin (not recorded which). The CDR3 corresponds to CASSFGSAGDEQYF. With the rest looked up from the reference TRBV5-1 and TRBJ2-7 genes rather than sequenced, the full variable domain is KAGVTQTPRYLIKTRGQQVTLSCSPISGHRSVSWYQQTPGQGLQFLFEYFSETQRNKGNFPGRFSGRQFSNSRSEMNVSTLELGDSALYLCASSFGSAGDEQYFGPGTRLTVT.